This T cell receptor (beta chain) was sequenced during a study of prognosis after radiotherapy for stage I lung cancer. At the level of the study: Enrolled patients comprised about 15 with newly diagnosed primary stage I lung tumors and about 5 with oligometastatic NSCLC after surgical resection of the primary tumor. Findings and limits, study-wide: Following stereotactic body radiation therapy, patients who went on to develop distant metastases had lower Shannon entropy. Frequencies of TRBV and TRBJ gene use reportedly varied by whether patients had metastases.

Many counts were recorded for this clonotype. Its antigen is not known. From genomic DNA, TCR beta CDR3 was amplified by two-round multiplex PCR. The authors ran first-round PCR with primers specific to each TRBV and TRBJ gene. A single record per CDR3 protein comes from TCRdb applying MiXCR to the multiplex PCR reads. The sample yields 13,000 or so distinct CDR3 sequences, approximately 53% seen once. The germline gives CDR1 SGDLS, CDR2 YYNGEE. This CDR3 spans 17 amino acids. V shed 4 bases, J shed 1 base, and the junction held 8 bases outside the gene matches. The input for sequencing was PBMCs, taken before or after stereotactic body radiation therapy (not recorded which). The sequence came from a donor older than 45 with non-small cell lung cancer. The chain couples TRBV9 to TRBJ2-1, with TRBD1 identical over 10 bases. This CDR3 reads CASSTGTGDSSYNEQFF. CDR3 DNA: TGTGCCAGCAGCACCGGGACAGGGGATAGTTCCTACAATGAGCAGTTCTTC.